This TCR beta chain appears in the sequencing data of a study of OX40 agonist ivuxolimab in advanced cancers. Study outcomes and limitations: CD8+ T cells showed, on average, more clonal expansion than CD4+ cells.

The CDR3 runs 13 residues. Germline V gene sequence: CDR1 WNHNN, CDR2 SYGVQD (reference sequence). Sequencing was performed with immunoSEQ multiplex PCR; in TCRdb, only in-frame clones are kept and a portion is missing. The sample consists of more than 75,000 clones, about 88% of them appearing once. With respect to this clone: Its antigen is still unknown.

Sequences were derived from CD4+ or CD8+ T cells sorted from blood, sampled in a trial of the OX40 agonist ivuxolimab. The TCR was taken from an adult with an advanced solid tumor such as melanoma, head and neck, liver or kidney cancer. The V and J genes are TRBV10-1 and TRBJ2-5, with TRBD1 matching 7 bases. The J call may be mistaken, given a closer DNA end match to TRBJ2-7. CDR3 DNA sequence: TGCGCCAGCAGTCAGGGGGATACCTACGAGCAGTACTTC. Protein sequence: CASSQGDTYEQYF.